The 6 T cell receptor beta chains listed next were all sequenced from one sample in a study of T-cell memory formation after mild COVID-19. Using its own MiXCR run on the 5' RACE reads, TCRdb lists one record per CDR3 protein. The top ten hold under 15% of the sample, which has 350,000 to 400,000 distinct CDR3 sequences, approximately 21% seen once. Sequencing was done on a sample of PBMCs or a T cell subset sorted from them (not recorded which). Receptors were obtained from an adult woman who had mild COVID-19 (a few samples of this study predate the infection). Cell type and time point are not known.

This chain joins TRBV27 and TRBJ2-5, with D possibly being TRBD1 or TRBD2 (5 bases each). The CDR3 extends over 13 amino acids. V was pared by 4 bases and J by 4 bases, with 10 bases between. Germline CDR1 MNHEY, CDR2 SMNVEV (reference sequence). This chain's CDR3 is CASSWSGRETQYF. The DNA of the CDR3 is TGTGCCAGCAGTTGGTCAGGGAGAGAGACCCAGTACTTC.

This clonotype appeared a few times. The rearrangement links TRBV5-1 to TRBJ2-7, with 9 positions matching TRBD1. V trimming: 4 bases; J trimming: 6 bases; junction bases outside the gene matches: 11. The CDR3 covers 15 residues. Germline V gene data show CDR1 as SGHRS and CDR2 as YFSETQ. The DNA of the CDR3 is TGCGCCAGCAGCCCCCCGGGACAGGGTAGCTTCGAGCAGTACTTC. The encoded protein is CASSPPGQGSFEQYF.

The table lists this clonotype with a few counts. V is TRBV20-1 and J is TRBJ1-1; 9 bases match TRBD1. Germline values: CDR1 DFQATT, CDR2 SNEGSKA (reference sequence). CDR3 length: 16 residues. The V and J ends lost 3 bases and 5 bases, in that order; junction bases with no gene match: 13. The CDR3 is CSARAHRGLRGTEAFF. Written as DNA, the CDR3 is TGCAGTGCTAGGGCTCACAGGGGGCTTCGGGGGACTGAAGCTTTCTTT.

This clonotype was seen more than once but under ten times. The rearrangement uses TRBV7-9 and TRBJ1-1; D not certain. The ends were cut back, 5 bases at V and 3 bases at J, with 10 bases in the middle. The CDR3 has 13 residues. Per the germline V gene, CDR1 is SEHNR and CDR2 is FQNEAQ (reference sequence). The CDR3 nucleotides are TGTGCCAGCAGCCCACGGGCCGACACTGAAGCTTTCTTT. Residues: CASSPRADTEAFF.

This clonotype was counted only a few times. V usage is TRBV5-1 and J usage is TRBJ1-1; TRBD1 might be the D (6 bases). Trimming stripped 0 bases from V and 4 bases from J, with 13 bases between. The germline V gene has CDR1 SGHRS and CDR2 YFSETQ. The CDR3 consists of 15 residues. The CDR3 is CASSLGRGRFTEAFF. CDR3 bases: TGCGCCAGCAGCTTGGGGCGGGGGCGTTTCACTGAAGCTTTCTTT.

The V gene is TRBV5-1, the J gene TRBJ2-7; TRBD2 matches at 13 bases. V trimming: 3 bases; J trimming: 7 bases; junction bases outside the gene matches: 10. The CDR3 is 16 residues long. Germline V CDR1 and CDR2: SGHRS, YFSETQ. In DNA, the CDR3 is TGCGCCAGCAGCTCCCGGACTAGCGGGAGATCGGAGGAGCAGTACTTC. Translation gives CASSSRTSGRSEEQYF.